This paragraph covers one TCR beta chain sequence. What it binds is unknown. J gave up 1 base and V 7 bases, and 9 bases lay outside the gene matches. This CDR3 is 14 amino acids long. The germline CDR1 and CDR2 sequences are SQVTM and ANQGSEA. This sample was included in a study of cytomegalovirus exposure and HLA in healthy donors. The donors were part of the validation cohort of roughly 110 subjects. That cohort was separate from the first cohort, which comprised 666 subjects. Study results and limitations: There were a few CMV-associated chains whose specificity for CMV antigens was confirmed in vitro. Cytomegalovirus association was listed for approximately 150 TCR beta chains. A later analysis found first-cohort TCR clusters tended to co-occur in the approximately 110 validation repertoires.

The table came from immunoSEQ multiplex PCR; TCRdb's copy has only in-frame clones and leaves some out. The table lists about 60,000 clones, about 95% of them singletons. The source is a woman aged 18-29 years in good health and CMV-seronegative. This chain joins TRBV29-1 and TRBJ2-7, with 8 bases that match TRBD2. The specimen sequenced was PBMCs. The CDR3 protein is CSARVGGRSYEQYF. The CDR3 DNA is TGCAGCGCCCGCGTCGGCGGGAGGTCCTACGAGCAGTACTTC.